This T cell receptor (beta chain) was found in a study of shared clonotypes between healthy human individuals. As concerns this clone: Its antigen is not identified.

In the CD4+ fraction, cells were divided into CD45RA+ naive and CD45RA-negative memory subsets. Trimming cost V 8 bases and J 7 bases; bases outside gene matches: 5. The CDR3 is 12 residues long. Germline V gives CDR1 MNHEY, CDR2 SMNVEV (reference sequence). Libraries were prepared by immunoSEQ multiplex PCR; TCRdb keeps only in-frame clonotypes and omits some of them. Altogether about 2 million clones are present, 90% to 95% being singletons, with the ten largest covering 0.13%. Study observations and caveats: The sharing of about 5.3% of naive CD4 clonotypes was seen across several donors.

V gene TRBV27 combines with J gene TRBJ1-3; TRBD1 aligns across 7 bases. The sample consisted of naive CD4+ T cells sorted from blood. Subset given: CD45RA+ positively selected. The clonotype originates from a man younger than 35 in good health. The DNA of the CDR3 is TGTGCCAGCTCTTCAGGGGGGAACACCATATATTTT. Translating gives CASSSGGNTIYF.